The sequence of this T cell receptor beta chain was determined in a study of T cell changes during pregnancy in multiple sclerosis. From germline, CDR1 is SGHDT and CDR2 YYEEEE. The CDR3 loop spans 14 amino acids. V lost 2 bases and J lost 1, with 9 bases in between. As for this clone: Other DNA sequences from this sample encode an identical CDR3 as well.

Libraries were prepared by immunoSEQ multiplex PCR; TCRdb keeps only in-frame clonotypes and omits some of them. In the table there are about 50,000 clones, 94% of which are singletons. The sequences come from CD4+ T cells from peripheral blood mononuclear cells, collected in the third trimester of pregnancy. This clonotype was sampled from a female donor with multiple sclerosis, enrolled in a pregnancy study. V is TRBV5-6 and J is TRBJ1-1; a weak D match, TRBD1 (6 bases). CDR3 sequence reads: CASSFTGRNTEAFF. CDR3 DNA: TGTGCCAGCAGCTTCACAGGGAGGAACACTGAAGCTTTCTTT.